Listed here are 20 T cell receptor beta chains from one sample, sequenced in a study of T cell responses to AZD1222 COVID-19 vaccine. The assay was immunoSEQ multiplex PCR, and TCRdb's table has in-frame clones only and misses some. The profile shows some 110,000 clones, roughly 82% of them singletons. The input for sequencing was peripheral blood, taken on day 0 of AZD1222 vaccination. The receptors were gathered from an adult in good health.

The chain uses TRBV12-3 or TRBV12-4 and TRBJ2-1, with D perhaps TRBD1 (6 bases). V was shortened by 6 bases and J by 10 bases, with 16 bases between the two germline ends. The CDR3 has 13 residues. CDR3 region: CASSLTGRGEQFF. CDR3 coding DNA: TGTGCCAGCAGCCTGACTGGAAGGGGGGAGCAGTTCTTC.

The V gene is TRBV19, the J gene TRBJ1-3; D gene unclear. Germline CDR1 is LNHDA and CDR2 is SQIVND (reference sequence). This CDR3 spans 15 amino acids. Trimming took 2 bases from V and 3 from J, leaving 11 bases between them. CDR3 sequence reads: CASSISGASGNTIYF. In DNA, the CDR3 is TGTGCCAGTAGTATATCCGGCGCGAGTGGAAACACCATATATTTT.

This rearrangement joins TRBV5-1 to TRBJ2-7; D is tentatively TRBD1 or TRBD2 (5 bases each). In germline, CDR1 is SGHRS, CDR2 YFSETQ. The V and J ends lost 0 bases and 7 bases respectively, with 17 bases between them. CDR3 length equals 15 residues. CDR3 sequence reads: CASSLGVTRGGEQYF. As DNA, the CDR3 is TGCGCCAGCAGCTTGGGGGTTACAAGGGGCGGGGAGCAGTACTTC.

In this sample, this clone turned up a few times. This rearrangement joins TRBV18 to TRBJ1-1; TRBD1 is a possible D gene (5 bases). Trimming took off 1 base at V and 0 bases at J, with 9 bases between the two ends. Germline V CDR1 and CDR2: KGHSH, LQKENI. The CDR3 covers 15 residues. As DNA, the CDR3 is TGTGCCAGCTCACCACTAAAGGGGTTGAACACTGAAGCTTTCTTT. As protein: CASSPLKGLNTEAFF.

The chain combines TRBV7-2 with TRBJ1-5; TRBD1 agrees at 8 bases. This CDR3 comprises 15 residues. Unmatched junction bases numbered 7, after V lost 5 bases and J lost 4 bases. Germline V gene lookup returns CDR1 SGHTA and CDR2 FQGNSA. CDR3 in DNA: TGTGCCAGCAGCCCAGGACAGGGACCTAATCAGCCCCAGCATTTT. Its protein product is CASSPGQGPNQPQHF.

V usage is TRBV5-6 and J usage is TRBJ1-2, with D maybe TRBD1 (5 bases). This CDR3 contains 13 residues. CDR1 and CDR2 from the germline V gene are SGHDT and YYEEEE. Trimming took 1 base from V and 7 from J, leaving 11 bases between them. The CDR3 reads CASSLWAGPGYTF. The DNA for the CDR3 is TGTGCCAGCAGCTTGTGGGCAGGGCCTGGCTACACCTTC.

The J gene is TRBJ1-5, the V gene TRBV2; the D is unclear. CDR1 is SNHLY and CDR2 is FYNNEI in the germline V gene. There are 13 residues in the CDR3. Deletions cut 6 bases from V and 5 bases from J, with 11 bases between. The CDR3, as DNA: TGTGCCAGCAGGGGGTGGGGTTATCAGCCCCAGCATTTT. As protein: CASRGWGYQPQHF.

The J gene is TRBJ2-5, the V gene TRBV2, with 8 nucleotides matching TRBD1. The CDR3 sequence is 14 residues long. Germline CDR1 and CDR2: SNHLY and FYNNEI. The V gene end was trimmed by 5 bases and the J gene end by 5 bases; junction bases not matched to a gene: 7. In DNA, the CDR3 is TGTGCCAGCAGTCTACCGCAGGGGGCGGAGACCCAGTACTTC. Translating gives CASSLPQGAETQYF.

The genes are TRBV19 and TRBJ2-7; D might be TRBD2 (6 bases). The CDR3 consists of 16 residues. Germline V gene sequence: CDR1 LNHDA, CDR2 SQIVND (reference sequence). The V end was cut by 5 bases, the J end by 2 bases, with 19 bases between. The CDR3 here is CASSSKRVAVTYEQYF. As DNA, the CDR3 is TGTGCCAGTAGTTCTAAGCGGGTCGCGGTAACCTACGAGCAGTACTTC.

Relative to its sample, this clone is medium-sized. The chain is built from TRBV6-1 and TRBJ2-5, with 14 bases identical to TRBD2. Germline trimming cut 4 bases from V and 4 bases from J; bases unmatched to any gene: 8. CDR1 is MNHNS and CDR2 is SASEGT in the germline V gene. The CDR3 extends over 17 amino acids. In nucleotides, the CDR3 is TGTGCCAGCAGTGCTCGACTAGCGGGGGGGCCTCGAGAGACCCAGTACTTC. This codes for CASSARLAGGPRETQYF.

J is TRBJ2-7 and V is TRBV11-2, with 10 bases identical to TRBD1. CDR3 length: 16 amino acids. The V segment lost 1 base and the J segment 7 bases; nucleotides outside the gene matches: 10. Germline CDR1 and CDR2: SGHAT and FQNNGV. CDR3 amino acids: CASSLGAGTGDQEQYF. The CDR3 coding sequence is TGTGCCAGCAGCTTAGGTGCTGGGACAGGGGACCAGGAGCAGTACTTC.

The V gene is TRBV20-1, the J gene TRBJ2-5; the D is unclear. The V end lost 3 bases, the J end lost 5 bases, and 16 bases lay between the germline ends. This CDR3 spans 14 amino acids. From germline, CDR1 is DFQATT and CDR2 SNEGSKA (reference sequence). The DNA of the CDR3 is TGCAGTGCTAGTCTCCATGCCGGTTGGGAGACCCAGTACTTC. Translating it yields CSASLHAGWETQYF.

Here the CDR3 reads CAWSALAGGPYNEQFF. The CDR3 nucleotides read TGTGCCTGGAGTGCATTAGCGGGGGGTCCCTACAATGAGCAGTTCTTC. The chain combines TRBV30 with TRBJ2-1; the match to TRBD2 covers 10 bases. The germline V gene has CDR1 GTSNPN and CDR2 SVGIG (reference sequence). Trimming took 1 base from V and 2 from J; bases not matched to a gene: 5. The CDR3 is 16 amino acids.

This clone was seen a single time. This chain uses TRBV19 with TRBJ1-1; 7 bases align to TRBD1. Germline V gene sequence: CDR1 LNHDA, CDR2 SQIVND (reference sequence). Losses at the gene ends were 3 bases for V and 4 bases for J; bases not matched to a gene: 2. The CDR3 runs 13 residues. The CDR3 spells CASSIRGGTEAFF. The CDR3 DNA is TGTGCCAGTAGTATCAGGGGGGGCACTGAAGCTTTCTTT.

This chain uses TRBV5-1 with TRBJ1-2, with 7 bases that match TRBD1. V gave up 2 bases and J gave up 5 bases; unmatched junction bases: 6. This CDR3 is built from 14 residues. The V gene's germline CDR1 is SGHRS and CDR2 YFSETQ. The CDR3 sequence: CASSFQGTEYGYTF. CDR3 sequence (DNA): TGCGCCAGCAGCTTCCAGGGGACAGAATATGGCTACACCTTC.

The genes are TRBV7-2 and TRBJ2-3; 11 bases are shared with TRBD2. CDR1 is SGHTA, CDR2 FQGNSA, per germline. J lost 6 bases, V lost 3 bases, and 2 bases had no gene match. The length of the CDR3 is 14 residues. CDR3 nucleotide sequence: TGTGCCAGCAGCTTTGCTAGCGGGGGGGATACGCAGTATTTT. Translation: CASSFASGGDTQYF.

The rearrangement links TRBV7-3 to TRBJ1-2; 8 positions agree with TRBD1. Germline V lookup: CDR1 SGHTA, CDR2 FQGTGA. There are 15 residues in the CDR3. V lost 2 bases and J lost 8; bases outside the gene matches: 10. The CDR3 DNA follows: TGTGCCAGCAGCTTAGCTGGGACAGGTGTAGGGGGCTACACCTTC. Translated: CASSLAGTGVGGYTF.

The chain carries TRBV4-1 and TRBJ1-1; D remains ambiguous. The germline CDR1 and CDR2 sequences are MGHRA and YSYEKL. Trimming removed 0 bases from V and 1 base from J, with 6 bases in between. The CDR3 length is 14 residues. CDR3 region: CASSQEVWNTEAFF. DNA for the CDR3: TGCGCCAGCAGCCAAGAAGTGTGGAACACTGAAGCTTTCTTT.

This chain joins TRBV6-2 or TRBV6-3 and TRBJ1-1, with unresolved D. Germline values: CDR1 MNHEY, CDR2 SVGEGT. V gave up 4 bases and J gave up 1 base, with 13 bases separating them. This CDR3 contains 15 residues. The CDR3 is CASSSPGGWNTEAFF. The CDR3 DNA is TGTGCCAGCAGTTCACCCGGCGGGTGGAACACTGAAGCTTTCTTT.

This clone occurred a few times. The sample carries other DNA sequences with the same CDR3. CDR3 DNA sequence: TGTGCCAGCAGCTTAGGACCGCTCTCTGGAAACACCATATATTTT. It yields the protein CASSLGPLSGNTIYF. This chain links TRBV7-8 with TRBJ1-3, with D unresolved. Germline V gene lookup returns CDR1 SGHVS and CDR2 FQNEAQ. V lost 1 base and J 0 bases, leaving 7 bases between the germline ends. The CDR3 sequence is 15 residues long.